This TCR beta chain was identified in a study of cytotoxic CD8 clonotypes in ibrutinib-treated CLL. Overall study: Productive templates per sample averaged roughly 260,000; productive rearrangements, approximately 93,000. Study-wide findings and caveats: Starting clonality was above that of age-matched healthy donors and tracked circulating CD8+ T-cell counts.

Deletions cut 6 bases from V and 7 bases from J, with 19 bases between. The length of the CDR3 is 15 residues. CDR1 is LNHDA, CDR2 SQIVND, per germline (reference sequence). About this clone itself: Its cognate antigen is unknown.

Some clones are missing from TCRdb's copy, which holds only in-frame ones; the method was immunoSEQ multiplex PCR. The table shows about 140,000 clones, with roughly 77% occurring only once. The source of this sequence is a human donor with chronic lymphocytic leukemia. Sequencing was performed on PBMCs, taken after 12 months of ibrutinib treatment. The V and J genes are TRBV19 and TRBJ1-5; a weak D match, TRBD1 (5 bases). Here the CDR3 DNA reads TGTGCCAGTAGCCCACCGGGAGGACATTTCCAGCCCCAGCATTTT. Encoded protein: CASSPPGGHFQPQHF.